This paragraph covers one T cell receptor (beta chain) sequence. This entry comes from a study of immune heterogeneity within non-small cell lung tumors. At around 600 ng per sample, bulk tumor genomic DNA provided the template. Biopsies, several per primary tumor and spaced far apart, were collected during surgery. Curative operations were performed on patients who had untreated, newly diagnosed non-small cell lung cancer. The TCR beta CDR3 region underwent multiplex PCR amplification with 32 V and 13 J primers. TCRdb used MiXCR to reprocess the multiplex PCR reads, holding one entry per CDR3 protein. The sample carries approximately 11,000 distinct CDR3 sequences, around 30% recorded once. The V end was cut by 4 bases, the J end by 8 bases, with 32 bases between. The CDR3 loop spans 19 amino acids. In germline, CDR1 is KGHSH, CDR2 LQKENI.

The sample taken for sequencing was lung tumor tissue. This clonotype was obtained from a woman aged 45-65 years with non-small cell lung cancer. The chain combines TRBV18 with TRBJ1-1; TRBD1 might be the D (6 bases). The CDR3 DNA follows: TGTGCCAGCTCACTGATCGCACTAAAAACTCGGGGGGCGCATCCCGAAGCTTTCTTT. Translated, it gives CASSLIALKTRGAHPEAFF.